The present T cell receptor beta chain was sequenced within a study of CD8 T cells in ankylosing spondylitis listed by TCRdb under 2017. A note on the overall study: To find TCR variants linked to disease, the study profiled T cell receptor beta repertoires in ankylosing spondylitis patients and healthy donors. In total, the full study cohort was made up of roughly 100 healthy donors and about two dozen ankylosing spondylitis patients. Samples of peripheral blood were taken, and for ankylosing spondylitis patients, synovial fluid was collected as well. Broader findings and caveats from the paper: A TCR beta motif of several highly homologous amino acid variants appeared characteristic of blood from ankylosing spondylitis patients. Some of the motif variants had been reported before in the synovial fluid and blood of reactive arthritis patients, a finding that suggests common disease-initiation mechanisms. According to the report, matched synovial fluid samples from ankylosing spondylitis patients were significantly enriched for the disease-linked clones. In peripheral blood, the disease-linked clones were found at relatively low frequencies and had a CD8+ phenotype.

The reads were generated on an Illumina HiSeq 2500. Quantitative 5'-RACE with molecular barcodes was used to prepare TCR beta libraries. From the authors' description of their analysis: A new computational method, built on a probabilistic model of VDJ rearrangement, was used to identify disease-linked TCR variants. Starting from the raw public reads, TCRdb applied fastp trimming at Q25, assembled clones with MiXCR and retained in-frame beta chains. Each CDR3 protein gets just one entry, which takes the most common genes and DNA from the rows behind it. TCRdb, not the authors, supplied the V and J calls. Recorded for this sample are around 140,000 distinct CDR3 sequences; under 20% of them occurred a single time. Together, the top ten hold 33% of the sample. Details on this clonotype: Its binding antigen is unknown. The sample holds no much larger clone one base away, and base qualities are not on file.

CDR1 and CDR2 are read off the germline V gene (reference sequence) as DFQATT and SNEGSKA. Including cysteine and phenylalanine, the CDR3 has 14 amino acids. The entry retains the CDR3 DNA only, 42 bases that are in frame from base 1. The junction carries 12 bases between V and J, which are trimmed by 6 bases and 0 bases respectively. This sequence uses TRBV20-1 and TRBJ2-1; the D gene is perhaps TRBD1, from 6 matching bases. Sequencing was done on a sample of blood, either unsorted or a sorted T cell fraction (not recorded which). The sequence was collected from a male donor with ankylosing spondylitis. Here is the DNA: TGCAGTGCAGAAGCGGACAGCTCCTACAATGAGCAGTTCTTC. Its protein product is CSAEADSSYNEQFF.